This entry features one T cell receptor beta chain sequence. What it binds is not known. Trimming cost V 4 bases and J 0 bases, with 10 bases left between them. Germline CDR1 SEHNR, CDR2 FQNEAQ (reference sequence). This CDR3 comprises 15 residues. Sorted-subset replicate PCRs used 200 ng of genomic DNA. This amount corresponded to approximately 30,000 T cell genomes. The repertoire was sequenced with immunoSEQ multiplex PCR; TCRdb's copy has only in-frame clones and lacks some. The table includes over 750,000 clones, 96% detected once. This sample is part of a study of shared clonotypes between healthy human individuals. Notes on the study in general: Naive subsets generally exceeded memory subsets in estimated richness. Large sequencing depth failed to make sorted-subset sequencing complete, rarefaction showed.

Selected positively for CCR7 and CD45RO-negative, naive CD8 cells excluded terminally differentiated effector memory CD45RA+ cells. The source is a man aged 30 to 45 in good health. The rearrangement uses TRBV7-9 and TRBJ2-1, with D tentatively TRBD1 (6 bases). Sequencing input: naive CD8+ T cells sorted from blood. In DNA, the CDR3 is TGTGCCAGCAGCTCCACAGGGAGCTCCTACAATGAGCAGTTCTTC. Protein: CASSSTGSSYNEQFF.